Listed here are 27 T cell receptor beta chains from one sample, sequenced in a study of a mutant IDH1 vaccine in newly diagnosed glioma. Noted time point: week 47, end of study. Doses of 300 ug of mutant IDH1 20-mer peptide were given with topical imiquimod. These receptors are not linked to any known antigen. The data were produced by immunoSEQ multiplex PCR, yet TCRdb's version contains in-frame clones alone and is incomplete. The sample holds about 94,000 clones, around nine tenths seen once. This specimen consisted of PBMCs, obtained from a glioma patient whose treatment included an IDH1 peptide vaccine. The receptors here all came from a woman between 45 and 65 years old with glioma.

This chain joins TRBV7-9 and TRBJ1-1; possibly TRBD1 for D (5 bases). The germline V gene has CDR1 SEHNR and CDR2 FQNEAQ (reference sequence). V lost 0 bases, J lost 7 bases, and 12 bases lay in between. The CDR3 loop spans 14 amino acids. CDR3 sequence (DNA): TGTGCCAGCAGCTTAGCGCAGGGTTGGAGTGAAGCTTTCTTT. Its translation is CASSLAQGWSEAFF.

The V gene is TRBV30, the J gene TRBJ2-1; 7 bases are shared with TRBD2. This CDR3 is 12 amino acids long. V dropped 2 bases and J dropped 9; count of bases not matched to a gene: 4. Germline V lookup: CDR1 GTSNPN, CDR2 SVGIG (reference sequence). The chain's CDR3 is CAWSPSSGEQFF. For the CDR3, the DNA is TGTGCCTGGAGTCCCTCTAGCGGTGAGCAGTTCTTC.

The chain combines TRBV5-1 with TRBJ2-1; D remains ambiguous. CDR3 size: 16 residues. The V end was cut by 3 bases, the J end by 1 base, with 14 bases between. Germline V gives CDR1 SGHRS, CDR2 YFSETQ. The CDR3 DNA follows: TGCGCCAGCAGCTCAAATGGGGTTGGGTCCTACAATGAGCAGTTCTTC. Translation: CASSSNGVGSYNEQFF.

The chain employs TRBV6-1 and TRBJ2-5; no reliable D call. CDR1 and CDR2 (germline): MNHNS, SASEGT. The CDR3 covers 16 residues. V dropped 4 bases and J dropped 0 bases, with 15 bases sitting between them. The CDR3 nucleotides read TGTGCCAGCAGTGCCCGGACGGCCTCCCACCAAGAGACCCAGTACTTC. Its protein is CASSARTASHQETQYF.

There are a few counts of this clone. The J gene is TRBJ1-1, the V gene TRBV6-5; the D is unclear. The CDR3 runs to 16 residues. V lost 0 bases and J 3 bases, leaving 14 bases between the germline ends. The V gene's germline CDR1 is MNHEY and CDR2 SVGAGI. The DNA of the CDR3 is TGTGCCAGCAGTTACTCGACTGGAAGAAGGTACACTGAAGCTTTCTTT. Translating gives CASSYSTGRRYTEAFF.

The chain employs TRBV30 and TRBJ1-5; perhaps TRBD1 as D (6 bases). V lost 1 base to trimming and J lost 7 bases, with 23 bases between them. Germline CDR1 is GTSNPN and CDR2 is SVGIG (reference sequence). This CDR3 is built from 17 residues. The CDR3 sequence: CAWSDPSTGVGGQPQHF. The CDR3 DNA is TGTGCCTGGAGTGACCCCTCGACAGGAGTGGGAGGGCAGCCCCAGCATTTT. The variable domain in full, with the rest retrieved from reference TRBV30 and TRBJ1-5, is SQTIHQWPATLVQPVGSPLSLECTVEGTSNPNLYWYRQAAGRGLQLLFYSVGIGQISSEVPQNLSASRPQDRQFILSSKKLLLSDSGFYLCAWSDPSTGVGGQPQHFGDGTRLSIL.

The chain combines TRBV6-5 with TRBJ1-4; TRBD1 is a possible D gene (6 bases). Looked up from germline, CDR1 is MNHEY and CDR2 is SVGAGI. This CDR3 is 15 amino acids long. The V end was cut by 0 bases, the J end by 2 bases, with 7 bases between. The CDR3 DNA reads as TGTGCCAGCAGTTACTCACAGGGCACTAATGAAAAACTGTTTTTT. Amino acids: CASSYSQGTNEKLFF.

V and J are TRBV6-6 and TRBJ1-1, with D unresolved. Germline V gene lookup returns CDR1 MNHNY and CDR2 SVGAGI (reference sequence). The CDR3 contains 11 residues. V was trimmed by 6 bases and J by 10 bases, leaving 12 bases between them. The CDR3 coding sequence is TGTGCCAGCAGCCAGTTATGGGGAGCTTTCTTT. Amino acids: CASSQLWGAFF.

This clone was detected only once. CDR3 in amino acids: CASSLSYPTDEQYF. CDR3 coding DNA: TGTGCCAGCAGTTTATCTTACCCTACCGACGAGCAGTACTTC. This rearrangement joins TRBV27 to TRBJ2-7; D call uncertain. The CDR3 spans 14 residues. CDR1 is MNHEY and CDR2 is SMNVEV in the germline V gene (reference sequence). V was shortened by 0 bases and J by 5 bases, with 11 bases between the two germline ends.

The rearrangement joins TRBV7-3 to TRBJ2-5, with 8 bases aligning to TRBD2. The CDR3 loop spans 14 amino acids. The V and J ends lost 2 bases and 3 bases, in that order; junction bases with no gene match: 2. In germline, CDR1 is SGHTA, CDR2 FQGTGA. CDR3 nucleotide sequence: TGTGCCAGCAGCTTACGAGCGGGAGAAGAGACCCAGTACTTC. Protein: CASSLRAGEETQYF.

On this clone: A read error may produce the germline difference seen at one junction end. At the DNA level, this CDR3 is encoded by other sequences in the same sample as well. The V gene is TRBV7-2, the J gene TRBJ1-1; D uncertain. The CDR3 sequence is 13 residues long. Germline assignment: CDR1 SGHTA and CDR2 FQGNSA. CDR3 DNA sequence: TGCGCCAGCAGCTCCGGACCGAACACTGAAGCTTTCTTT. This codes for CASSSGPNTEAFF.

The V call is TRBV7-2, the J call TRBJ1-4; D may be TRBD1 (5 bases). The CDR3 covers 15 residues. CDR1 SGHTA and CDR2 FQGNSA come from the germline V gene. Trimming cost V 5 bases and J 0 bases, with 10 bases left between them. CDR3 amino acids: CASSPGPSTNEKLFF. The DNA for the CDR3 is TGTGCCAGCAGCCCAGGGCCTTCAACTAATGAAAAACTGTTTTTT.

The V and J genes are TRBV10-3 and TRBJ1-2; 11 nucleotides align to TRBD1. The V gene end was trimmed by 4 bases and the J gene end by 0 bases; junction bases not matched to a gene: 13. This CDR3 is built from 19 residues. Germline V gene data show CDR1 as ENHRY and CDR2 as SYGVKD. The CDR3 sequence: CAISGGSPGQGESNYGYTF. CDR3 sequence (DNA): TGTGCCATCAGTGGAGGGTCCCCGGGACAGGGGGAATCTAACTATGGCTACACCTTC.

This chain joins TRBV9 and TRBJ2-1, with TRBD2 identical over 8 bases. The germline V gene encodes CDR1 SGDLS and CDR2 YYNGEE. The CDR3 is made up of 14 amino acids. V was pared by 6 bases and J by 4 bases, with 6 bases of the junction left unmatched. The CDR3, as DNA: TGTGCCAGCAATCTACTAGCGGAGTACAATGAGCAGTTCTTC. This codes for CASNLLAEYNEQFF.

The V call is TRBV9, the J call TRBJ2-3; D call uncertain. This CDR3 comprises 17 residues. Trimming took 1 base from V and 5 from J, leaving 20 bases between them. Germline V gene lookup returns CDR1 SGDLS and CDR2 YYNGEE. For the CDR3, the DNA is TGTGCCAGCAGCGTAACCTTGACTCCCTTCAATATAGATACGCAGTATTTT. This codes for CASSVTLTPFNIDTQYF. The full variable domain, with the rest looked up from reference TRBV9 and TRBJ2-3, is DSGVTQTPKHLITATGQRVTLRCSPRSGDLSVYWYQQSLDQGLQFLIQYYNGEERAKGNILERFSAQQFPDLHSELNLSSLELGDSALYFCASSVTLTPFNIDTQYFGPGTRLTVL.

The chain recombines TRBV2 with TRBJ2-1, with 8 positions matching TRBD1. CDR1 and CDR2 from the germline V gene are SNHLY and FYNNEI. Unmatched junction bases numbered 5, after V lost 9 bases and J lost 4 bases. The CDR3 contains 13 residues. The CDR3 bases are TGTGCCAGTGCGGACAGGGAATACAATGAGCAGTTCTTC. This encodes CASADREYNEQFF. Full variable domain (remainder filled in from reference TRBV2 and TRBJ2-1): EPEVTQTPSHQVTQMGQEVILRCVPISNHLYFYWYRQILGQKVEFLVSFYNNEISEKSEIFDDQFSVERPDGSNFTLKIRSTKLEDSAMYFCASADREYNEQFFGPGTRLTVL.

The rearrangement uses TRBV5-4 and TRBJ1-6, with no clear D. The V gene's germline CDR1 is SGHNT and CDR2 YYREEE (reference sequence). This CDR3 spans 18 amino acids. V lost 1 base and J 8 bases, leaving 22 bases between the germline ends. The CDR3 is CASSLIGSSGAGYSPLHF. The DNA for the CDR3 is TGTGCCAGCAGCTTGATTGGATCTTCTGGAGCTGGCTATTCACCCCTCCACTTT.

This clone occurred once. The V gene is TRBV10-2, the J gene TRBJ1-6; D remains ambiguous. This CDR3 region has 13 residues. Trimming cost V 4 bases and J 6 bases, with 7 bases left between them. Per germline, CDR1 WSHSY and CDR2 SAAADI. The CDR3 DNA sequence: TGCGCCAGCAGTGCCCAAACTAATTCACCCCTCCACTTT. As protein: CASSAQTNSPLHF.

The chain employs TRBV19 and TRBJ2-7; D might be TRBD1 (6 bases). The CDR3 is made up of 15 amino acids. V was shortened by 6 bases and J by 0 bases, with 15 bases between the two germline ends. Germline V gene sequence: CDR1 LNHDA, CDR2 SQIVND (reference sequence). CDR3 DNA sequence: TGTGCCAGTAGCAAAGGACAGTCAAGCTCCTACGAGCAGTACTTC. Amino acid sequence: CASSKGQSSSYEQYF.

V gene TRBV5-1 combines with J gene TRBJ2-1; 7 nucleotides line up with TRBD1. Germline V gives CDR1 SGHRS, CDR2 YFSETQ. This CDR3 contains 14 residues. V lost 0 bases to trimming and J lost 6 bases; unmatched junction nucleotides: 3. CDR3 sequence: CASSLAPGGNEQFF. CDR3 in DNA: TGCGCCAGCAGCTTGGCTCCAGGGGGCAATGAGCAGTTCTTC.

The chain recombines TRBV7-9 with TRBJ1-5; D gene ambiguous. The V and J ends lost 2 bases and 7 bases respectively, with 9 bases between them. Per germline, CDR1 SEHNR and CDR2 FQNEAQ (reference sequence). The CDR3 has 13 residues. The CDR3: CASSLSAQQPQHF. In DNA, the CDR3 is TGTGCCAGCAGCTTATCTGCCCAACAGCCCCAGCATTTT.

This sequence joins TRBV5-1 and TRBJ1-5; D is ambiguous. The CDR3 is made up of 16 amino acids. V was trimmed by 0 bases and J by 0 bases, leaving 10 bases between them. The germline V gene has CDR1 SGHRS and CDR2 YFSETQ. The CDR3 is CASSLGSSDSNQPQHF. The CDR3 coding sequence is TGCGCCAGCAGCTTGGGAAGCTCCGATAGCAATCAGCCCCAGCATTTT.

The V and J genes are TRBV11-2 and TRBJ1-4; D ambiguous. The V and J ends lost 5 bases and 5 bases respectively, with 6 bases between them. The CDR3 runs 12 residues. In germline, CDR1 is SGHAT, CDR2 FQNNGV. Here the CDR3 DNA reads TGTGCCAGCAGCGGACGGAATGAAAAACTGTTTTTT. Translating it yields CASSGRNEKLFF.

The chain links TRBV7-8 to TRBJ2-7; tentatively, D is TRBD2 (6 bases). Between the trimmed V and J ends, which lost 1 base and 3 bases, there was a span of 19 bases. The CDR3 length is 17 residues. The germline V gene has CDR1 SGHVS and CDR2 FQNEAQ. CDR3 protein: CASSLVSGGKLNYEQYF. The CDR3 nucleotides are TGTGCCAGCAGCTTAGTTAGTGGAGGGAAACTTAACTACGAGCAGTACTTC.

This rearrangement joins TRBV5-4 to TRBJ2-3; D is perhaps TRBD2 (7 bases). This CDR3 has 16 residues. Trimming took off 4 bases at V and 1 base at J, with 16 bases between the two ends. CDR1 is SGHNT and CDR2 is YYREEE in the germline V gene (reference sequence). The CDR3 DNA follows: TGTGCCAGCAGCGAGGGGGGGGACTCTCGCACAGATACGCAGTATTTT. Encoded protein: CASSEGGDSRTDTQYF.

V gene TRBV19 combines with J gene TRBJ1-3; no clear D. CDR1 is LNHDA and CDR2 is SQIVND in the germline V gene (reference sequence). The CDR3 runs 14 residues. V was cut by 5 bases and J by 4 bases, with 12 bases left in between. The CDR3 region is CASSARYGGNTIYF. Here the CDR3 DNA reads TGTGCCAGTAGTGCCCGGTATGGGGGAAACACCATATATTTT.

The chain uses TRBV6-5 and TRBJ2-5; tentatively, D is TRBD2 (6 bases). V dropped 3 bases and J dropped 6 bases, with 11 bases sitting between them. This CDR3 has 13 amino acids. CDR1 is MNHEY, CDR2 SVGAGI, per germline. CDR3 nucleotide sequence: TGTGCCAGCAGTTATGGGCGGGATCAGACCCAGTACTTC. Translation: CASSYGRDQTQYF.